One and the same sample provided the 7 T cell receptor beta chains below, sequenced in a study of T cell responses to AZD1222 COVID-19 vaccine. Assay used: immunoSEQ multiplex PCR; TCRdb lists only in-frame clones, some missing. The sample holds about 81,000 clones, over 75% seen once. This sample comprised peripheral blood, obtained 28 days after the second AZD1222 dose. These receptors were obtained from an adult who received the AZD1222 COVID-19 vaccine.

The chain carries TRBV7-2 and TRBJ2-1, with unresolved D. V was trimmed by 5 bases and J by 9 bases, leaving 14 bases between them. The CDR3 is 13 residues long. Germline assignment: CDR1 SGHTA and CDR2 FQGNSA. The CDR3 DNA sequence: TGTGCCAGCAGCCTAACCCCCAAAAGTGAGCAGTTCTTC. As protein: CASSLTPKSEQFF.

The chain employs TRBV15 and TRBJ1-5; D gene uncertain. This CDR3 has 16 amino acids. CDR1 is LNHNV, CDR2 YYDKDF, per germline (reference sequence). Trimming took 0 bases from V and 0 from J, leaving 9 bases between them. CDR3 amino acids: CATSRDPRASNQPQHF. The CDR3 region has the DNA TGTGCCACCAGCAGAGATCCGCGGGCTAGCAATCAGCCCCAGCATTTT.

The chain joins TRBV11-2 to TRBJ2-2, with 7 bases lining up with TRBD2. The V gene's germline CDR1 is SGHAT and CDR2 FQNNGV. The CDR3 totals 16 residues. J lost 5 bases, V lost 4 bases, and 10 bases had no gene match. CDR3 loop: CASSSYQRDRTGELFF. The CDR3 DNA reads as TGTGCCAGCAGCTCATACCAGCGGGACCGAACCGGGGAGCTGTTTTTT.

J is TRBJ1-2 and V is TRBV6-1; D possibly corresponds to TRBD1 (5 bases). This CDR3 is 14 amino acids long. Germline V gene data show CDR1 as MNHNS and CDR2 as SASEGT. Trimming removed 2 bases from V and 2 bases from J, with 9 bases in between. CDR3: CASSEHGANYGYTF. In DNA form, the CDR3 reads TGTGCCAGCAGTGAACACGGGGCGAACTATGGCTACACCTTC.

This clone was observed a single time. The J gene is TRBJ1-3, the V gene TRBV11-2, with D possibly matching TRBD1 (6 bases). This CDR3 has 16 residues. CDR1 is SGHAT, CDR2 FQNNGV, per germline. The ends were cut back, 5 bases at V and 0 bases at J, with 14 bases in the middle. The CDR3 DNA is TGTGCCAGCAGCCAAGACAGGCCCAGCTCTGGAAACACCATATATTTT. Residues: CASSQDRPSSGNTIYF.

J is TRBJ1-1 and V is TRBV28, with 11 bases lining up with TRBD1. CDR3 length: 17 amino acids. CDR1 is MDHEN and CDR2 is SYDVKM in the germline V gene. V lost 2 bases, J lost 1 base, and 6 bases stayed unmatched. The CDR3 nucleotides are TGTGCCAGCAGTTTAATTAGAGGGACAGGGGGGAACACTGAAGCTTTCTTT. It codes for CASSLIRGTGGNTEAFF.

CDR3 sequence (DNA): TGCGCCAGCAGCCAAGATATTGTGAACAATCAGCCCCAGCATTTT. This sequence encodes CASSQDIVNNQPQHF. J is TRBJ1-5 and V is TRBV4-3, with D unclear. Per germline, CDR1 LGHNA and CDR2 YSLEER. This CDR3 spans 15 amino acids. Trimming stripped 0 bases from V and 3 bases from J, with 9 bases between.